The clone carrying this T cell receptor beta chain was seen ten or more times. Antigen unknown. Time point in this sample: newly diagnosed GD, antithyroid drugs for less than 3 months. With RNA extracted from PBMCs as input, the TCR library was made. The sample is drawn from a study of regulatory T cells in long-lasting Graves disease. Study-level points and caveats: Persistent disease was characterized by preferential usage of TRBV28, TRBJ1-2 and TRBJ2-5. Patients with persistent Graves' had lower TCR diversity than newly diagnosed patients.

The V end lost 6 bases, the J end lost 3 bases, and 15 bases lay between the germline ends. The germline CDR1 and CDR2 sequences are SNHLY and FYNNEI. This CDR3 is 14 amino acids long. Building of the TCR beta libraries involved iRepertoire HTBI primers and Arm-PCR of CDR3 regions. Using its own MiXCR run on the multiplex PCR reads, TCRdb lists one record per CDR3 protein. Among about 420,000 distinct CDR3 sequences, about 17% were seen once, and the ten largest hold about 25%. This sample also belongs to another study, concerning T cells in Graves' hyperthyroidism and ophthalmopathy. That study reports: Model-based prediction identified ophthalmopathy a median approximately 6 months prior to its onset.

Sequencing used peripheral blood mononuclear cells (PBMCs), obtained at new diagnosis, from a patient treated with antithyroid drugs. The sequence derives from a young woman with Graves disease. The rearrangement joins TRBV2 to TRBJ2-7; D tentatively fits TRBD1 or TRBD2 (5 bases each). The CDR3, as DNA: TGTGCCAGCAGGGGAGACAGTGGGAACTACGAGCAGTACTTC. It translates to CASRGDSGNYEQYF. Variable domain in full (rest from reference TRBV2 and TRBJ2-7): EPEVTQTPSHQVTQMGQEVILRCVPISNHLYFYWYRQILGQKVEFLVSFYNNEISEKSEIFDDQFSVERPDGSNFTLKIRSTKLEDSAMYFCASRGDSGNYEQYFGPGTRLTVT.